This TCR beta chain was sequenced for a study of identical twins. General observations from the study: Diverse VJ usage suggested most zero-insertion clonotypes were not invariant T cells. Within beta out-of-frame sequences, the excess sharing observed between twins was weaker.

Germline trimming cut 5 bases from V and 9 bases from J; bases unmatched to any gene: 12. Germline CDR1 is SQVTM and CDR2 is ANQGSEA. The CDR3 contains 15 residues. TCRdb re-derived calls from the 5' RACE reads in MiXCR, one entry per CDR3 protein. The table has more than 400,000 distinct CDR3 sequences, roughly 15% seen once; the top ten hold roughly 0.42%. Points on this clonotype: Its antigen is not identified.

In addition, the sample was reused for a study of yellow fever vaccine responses in identical twins.

The TCR originated in a woman between 18 and 29 years old in good health. The V call is TRBV29-1, the J call TRBJ2-1; 11 nucleotides line up with TRBD2. Sequenced material: CD4+ T cells sorted from blood. The CDR3 region is CSVTHLAGGRSEQFF. DNA of the CDR3: TGCAGCGTTACCCATCTAGCGGGAGGCCGCAGTGAGCAGTTCTTC.